The 14 T cell receptor beta chains below were found in one sample sequenced in a study of blood T cell repertoires in COVID-19. The assay was immunoSEQ multiplex PCR, and TCRdb's table has in-frame clones only and misses some. The sample lists some 60,000 clones, about 85% seen once, with 3.5% in the top ten. The sample comprised peripheral blood. Source of these receptors: an elderly woman with acute or convalescent COVID-19.

V gene TRBV5-1 combines with J gene TRBJ2-7; D is uncertain. Deletions cut 4 bases from V and 2 bases from J, with 16 bases between. CDR3 size: 15 residues. CDR1 is SGHRS, CDR2 YFSETQ, per germline. The CDR3 nucleotides are TGCGCCAGCAGCCCGGAGCACGCCAAAACCTACGAGCAGTACTTC. It translates to CASSPEHAKTYEQYF.

The rearrangement joins TRBV20-1 to TRBJ2-7; 8 positions agree with TRBD2. The germline gives CDR1 DFQATT, CDR2 SNEGSKA (reference sequence). J was trimmed by 4 bases and V by 3 bases; bases with no gene match: 5. The CDR3 is made up of 13 amino acids. The CDR3 here is CSASGTSSYEQYF. CDR3 bases: TGCAGTGCTAGTGGGACTAGTTCTTACGAGCAGTACTTC.

This chain links TRBV19 with TRBJ2-1; TRBD2 might be the D (5 bases). Germline V lookup: CDR1 LNHDA, CDR2 SQIVND (reference sequence). The CDR3 is 15 residues long. V lost 1 base and J 8 bases, leaving 15 bases between the germline ends. The CDR3 loop is CASSIAMVGRDEQFF. The CDR3 DNA reads as TGTGCCAGTAGTATAGCGATGGTAGGGAGAGATGAGCAGTTCTTC. Looking up the rest from reference TRBV19 and TRBJ2-1 gives the full variable domain: DGGITQSPKYLFRKEGQNVTLSCEQNLNHDAMYWYRQDPGQGLRLIYYSQIVNDFQKGDIAEGYSVSREKKESFPLTVTSAQKNPTAFYLCASSIAMVGRDEQFFGPGTRLTVL.

CDR3 nucleotides: TGTGCCAGTAGTAAACCATCGACAGGGGAGACTGAAGCTTTCTTT. Translation gives CASSKPSTGETEAFF. The rearrangement links TRBV19 to TRBJ1-1, with 8 bases identical to TRBD1. The CDR3 totals 15 residues. CDR1 and CDR2 (germline): LNHDA, SQIVND (reference sequence). The V and J ends lost 4 bases and 5 bases, in that order; junction bases with no gene match: 9.

The chain couples TRBV9 to TRBJ1-1; the D is unclear. The CDR3 is 13 amino acids. Trimming left V 0 bases short and J 1 base short, with 4 bases between. The germline V gene has CDR1 SGDLS and CDR2 YYNGEE. The DNA for the CDR3 is TGTGCCAGCAGCGTAGCAGGGAACACTGAAGCTTTCTTT. It is translated as CASSVAGNTEAFF.

This chain connects TRBV7-2 to TRBJ1-2, with 11 bases lining up with TRBD1. Germline V lookup: CDR1 SGHTA, CDR2 FQGNSA. The V and J ends lost 6 bases and 7 bases, in that order; junction bases with no gene match: 13. The CDR3 length is 16 residues. The CDR3 sequence is CASRGQGAYSFPGYTF. In nucleotides, the CDR3 is TGTGCCAGCAGAGGACAGGGGGCATATAGTTTCCCTGGCTACACCTTC.

Only one count was recorded for this clone. J is TRBJ2-5 and V is TRBV5-8; 9 bases are a match to TRBD2. J lost 5 bases, V lost 3 bases, and 8 bases had no gene match. CDR3 length equals 15 residues. Germline CDR1 SGHTS, CDR2 YDEGEE. CDR3 residues: CASSSRAGGMETQYF. The CDR3 DNA sequence: TGTGCCAGCAGCTCTAGAGCGGGGGGTATGGAGACCCAGTACTTC.

This CDR3 is CASSLALAGASYNEQFF. In DNA form, the CDR3 reads TGTGCCAGCAGCTTAGCGCTAGCGGGGGCCTCCTACAATGAGCAGTTCTTC. This chain uses TRBV7-2 with TRBJ2-1; 10 positions agree with TRBD2. From germline, CDR1 is SGHTA and CDR2 FQGNSA. This CDR3 contains 17 residues. With V trimmed by 0 bases and J by 0 bases, 2 bases remained unmatched.

The chain links TRBV7-3 to TRBJ2-5, with D perhaps TRBD2 (7 bases). Germline V CDR1 and CDR2: SGHTA, FQGTGA. Trimming stripped 5 bases from V and 10 bases from J, with 23 bases between. The CDR3 has 15 amino acids. CDR3: CASSPEGGRLGSQYF. The CDR3 DNA sequence: TGTGCCAGCAGCCCGGAGGGGGGGCGGCTCGGGAGCCAGTACTTC.

This chain joins TRBV28 and TRBJ1-2; tentatively, D is TRBD1 (5 bases). Germline CDR1 and CDR2: MDHEN and SYDVKM. This CDR3 comprises 12 residues. The CDR3 sequence is CAIGGSVFGYTF. In DNA, the CDR3 is TGTGCAATCGGGGGATCGGTATTCGGCTACACCTTC.

This rearrangement joins TRBV7-6 to TRBJ2-2, with a weak D call TRBD2 (6 bases). CDR1 is SGHVS, CDR2 FNYEAQ, per germline. V lost 2 bases to trimming and J lost 0 bases, with 10 bases between them. The CDR3 is 16 amino acids. The CDR3 bases are TGTGCCAGCAGCTTAAATGGCGGGGCGAACACCGGGGAGCTGTTTTTT. Translating it yields CASSLNGGANTGELFF. The full variable domain, completed using reference TRBV7-6 and TRBJ2-2, is GAGVSQSPRYKVTKRGQDVALRCDPISGHVSLYWYRQALGQGPEFLTYFNYEAQQDKSGLPNDRFSAERPEGSISTLTIQRTEQRDSAMYRCASSLNGGANTGELFFGEGSRLTVL.

Worth noting for this clone: Germline is not matched at one junction end, which may reflect a read error. The genes are TRBV28 and TRBJ2-7; D may be TRBD1 (6 bases). Germline CDR1 reads MDHEN; CDR2 reads SYDVKM. The length of the CDR3 is 13 residues. The CDR3 here is CASSTGSSHEQYF. The CDR3 nucleotides read TGTGCCAGCAGTACAGGGTCCTCCCACGAGCAGTACTTC.

The chain has TRBV5-1 and TRBJ2-1; 7 bases are shared with TRBD2. With V trimmed by 1 base and J by 8 bases, 6 bases remained unmatched. The CDR3 is made up of 14 amino acids. The germline V gene has CDR1 SGHRS and CDR2 YFSETQ. As DNA, the CDR3 is TGCGCCAGCAGCTTGAGGGGAGGGAAGGATGAGCAGTTCTTC. It encodes CASSLRGGKDEQFF.

This rearrangement joins TRBV27 to TRBJ2-2; 10 bases align to TRBD2. With 5 bases clipped from V and 6 bases from J, the junction kept 9 bases outside the gene matches. CDR3 length: 16 amino acids. Germline-derived CDR1 and CDR2 are MNHEY and SMNVEV (reference sequence). CDR3: CASSLSGRALAGELFF. The DNA for the CDR3 is TGTGCCAGCAGTCTAAGCGGGAGGGCCCTGGCCGGGGAGCTGTTTTTT.